A single sample gave rise to the 9 T cell receptor beta chains below, sequenced in a study of T cells in women clearing cervical HPV infection. The method was immunoSEQ multiplex PCR; TCRdb's version includes in-frame clones alone and lacks a portion of them. The sample is made up of some 20,000 clones, and the top ten hold about 9% of it. Sequenced material: blood buffy coat. Receptors were obtained from a woman aged 18-70 years with a cervical HPV16 infection that either progressed to CIN3+ or cleared (not recorded which).

On this clone itself: The read gets to within 3 residues of the CDR3 end, and the germline J gene fills in the rest. This rearrangement joins TRBV5-1 to TRBJ1-1; D is possibly TRBD1 (6 bases). This CDR3 is built from 15 residues. In germline, CDR1 is SGHRS, CDR2 YFSETQ. CDR3 amino acids: CASSAGQIPLIGAFF. CDR3 DNA, as far as it was read: TGCGCCAGCAGCGCCGGACAGATCCCACTGATTGGA.

Notes on this clone: The read terminates 3 residues before the CDR3 end, so the remaining end is supplied by the germline J gene. The chain employs TRBV7-8 and TRBJ2-5, with D tentatively TRBD2 (5 bases). The CDR3 covers 13 residues. The V gene lost 5 bases and the J gene lost 2 bases, with 9 bases spanning the gap. Germline V CDR1 and CDR2: SGHVS, FQNEAQ. The part of the CDR3 DNA that was read is TGTGCCAGCAGCCTGGACTCACAAGAGACC. This codes for CASSLDSQET. The full CDR3 reads CASSLDSQETQYF.

To note about this clone: The read terminates 3 residues before the CDR3 end, so the remaining end is supplied by the germline J gene. The genes are TRBV19 and TRBJ2-3; TRBD2 matches at 12 bases. The CDR3 contains 18 residues. V shed 3 bases and J 2 bases; nucleotides not matched to a gene: 9. Germline CDR1 reads LNHDA; CDR2 reads SQIVND (reference sequence). The CDR3 region is CASSIRGLAGANTDTQYF. CDR3 bases read: TGTGCCAGTAGTATCAGGGGACTAGCGGGCGCCAACACAGATACG.

With regard to this clone: Read sequence stops 3 residues before the CDR3 end, and the germline J gene provides the missing end. The chain is built from TRBV10-3 and TRBJ1-6; 8 bases match TRBD1. This CDR3 comprises 14 residues. The germline CDR1 and CDR2 sequences are ENHRY and SYGVKD. The V segment lost 6 bases and the J segment 7 bases; nucleotides outside the gene matches: 5. The CDR3 bases that were read are TGTGCCATCAGGGCGGGACAGGAGAATTCACCC. As protein: CAIRAGQENSP. The entire CDR3 reads CAIRAGQENSPLHF.

A note on this clone: The sequenced fragment ends 3 residues before the CDR3 boundary, so the rest is inferred from the germline J gene. This chain joins TRBV5-1 and TRBJ1-2; TRBD1 might be the D (6 bases). CDR1 is SGHRS and CDR2 is YFSETQ in the germline V gene. The CDR3 totals 14 residues. Trimming stripped 4 bases from V and 2 bases from J, with 12 bases between. CDR3: CASSDPGQNYGYTF. The part of the CDR3 DNA that was read is TGCGCCAGCAGCGATCCCGGACAGAACTATGGC.

Of note for this clone: The CDR3 is cut off 3 residues early in the read; its end comes from the germline J gene. The chain employs TRBV12-3 or TRBV12-4 and TRBJ2-1; maybe TRBD1 (6 bases). CDR3 length: 14 residues. Trimming pared 7 bases from V and 4 bases from J, leaving 14 bases between. CDR3 DNA, as far as it was read: TGTGCCAGCACCCTCAGGGGCGGATACAATGAG. This translates into CASTLRGGYNE. The CDR3 in full is CASTLRGGYNEQFF.

As to this clone: The read halts 3 residues ahead of the CDR3 end, with the missing end drawn from the germline J gene. The chain employs TRBV6-2 or TRBV6-3 and TRBJ2-2, with no clear D. V was cut by 7 bases and J by 6 bases, with 12 bases left in between. The CDR3 runs 13 residues. Germline values: CDR1 MNHEY, CDR2 SVGEGT. The CDR3 is CASTPQLSGELFF. CDR3 bases read: TGTGCCAGCACCCCCCAACTCTCCGGGGAG.

In regard to this clone: The read is 3 residues too short to cover the CDR3 end, so that end is filled in from the germline J gene. The V gene is TRBV30, the J gene TRBJ2-1, with 7 nucleotides matching TRBD2. Germline CDR1 and CDR2: GTSNPN and SVGIG (reference sequence). CDR3 size: 13 residues. The junction had 4 bases not matched to a gene; V was cut back by 2 bases and J by 6 bases. The CDR3 loop reads CAWSLGLSNEQFF. CDR3 DNA, as far as it was read: TGTGCCTGGAGTTTGGGACTATCCAATGAG.

The CDR3 reads CAWRLIGGSYEQYF. The sequenced part of the CDR3 DNA is TGTGCCTGGAGGTTGATAGGGGGCTCCTACGAG. The chain links TRBV30 to TRBJ2-7, with D possibly TRBD1 on 6 matching bases. The read stops 3 residues short of the end of the CDR3; the missing end is completed from the germline J gene. V was pared by 3 bases and J by 0 bases, with 12 bases between. Germline CDR1 and CDR2: GTSNPN and SVGIG (reference sequence). CDR3 length: 14 residues.